This is a list of T cell receptor beta chains from one sample in a study of blood T cell repertoires in COVID-19. Profiling relied on immunoSEQ multiplex PCR, and the TCRdb table lists in-frame clones only, not all of them. The sample has around 130,000 clones; approximately 85% are singletons. The sequenced material came from PBMCs or T cells enriched from blood (not recorded which). The receptor source for this set is a woman between 50 and 59 years old with acute COVID-19. Each CDR3 is given without its conserved first and last residue. Some rows have no size entry. The others give once, few or many, or a class for an expanded clone.

j_call	v_call	clone_size	cdr3_aa
TRBJ1-1	TRBV2	few	ASSDGDWTEAF
TRBJ1-2	TRBV3-1/TRBV3-2	-	ASSQALGGFYGYT
TRBJ1-3	TRBV5-1	-	ASSTGGTGNTIY
TRBJ1-4	TRBV10-3	-	AISDGGADEKLF
TRBJ2-1	TRBV7-9	-	ASSLTGSDEQF
TRBJ2-5	TRBV7-9	few	ASSSGQGYQETQY
TRBJ2-7	TRBV9	-	ASSVASGGSYEQY
TRBJ2-7	TRBV5-1	-	ASSFTQDYEQY
TRBJ1-2	TRBV19	-	ATRSRDRAYGYT
TRBJ1-4	TRBV29-1	-	SVQKDSSDEKLF
TRBJ1-6	TRBV15	-	ATRKGYSPLH
TRBJ2-1	TRBV27	-	ASRRTGTLGLAYYNEQF
TRBJ1-1	TRBV29-1	once	SVEAGQGHTEAF
TRBJ1-3	TRBV29-1	few	SVDLLEGGNTIY
TRBJ2-5	TRBV7-6	few	ASSPGLAGVETQY
TRBJ1-5	TRBV4-3	-	ASSQEGGDQPQH
TRBJ1-3	TRBV4-3	-	ASSQEDSTSSGNTIY
TRBJ1-2	TRBV5-4	-	ASSLDLSRNYGYT
TRBJ2-1	TRBV7-9	-	ASSRASGSSTNEQF
TRBJ1-5	TRBV19	-	ASSLQGQPQH
TRBJ2-7	TRBV6-5	once	ASIPGTGFLEQY
TRBJ2-7	TRBV3-1/TRBV3-2	-	ASSQGGSWYEQY
TRBJ2-2	TRBV9	-	ASSPKNTGELF
TRBJ2-7	TRBV30	-	AWTRTGEQY
TRBJ1-4	TRBV27	-	ASSLRAGFGEKLF
TRBJ2-5	TRBV7-2	-	ASSLGPGGETQY
TRBJ2-1	TRBV4-2	once	ASSQVGDHESYNEQF
TRBJ2-7	TRBV5-1	-	ASSLTYNGGSSYEQY
TRBJ1-1	TRBV19	-	ASSTTWTGQHLNTEAF
TRBJ2-3	TRBV6-4	-	ASSDGLAGATDTQY
TRBJ2-5	TRBV24-1	few	ATSDQRTGGGETQY
TRBJ2-5	TRBV2	once	ASKAGAAGETQY
TRBJ1-1	TRBV7-6	-	ASSPQGIEAF
TRBJ2-1	TRBV7-9	-	ASSPRRRELLKNEQF
TRBJ1-4	TRBV5-1	-	ASSPPGQGSPNEKLF
TRBJ2-3	TRBV6-2/TRBV6-3	once	ASSFTPGQPIPSTDTQY
TRBJ1-1	TRBV11-3	-	ASSSEQGRDTEAF
TRBJ2-1	TRBV30	-	AWSVSRVDEQF
TRBJ1-2	TRBV6-5	-	ASSYSGSNYGYT
TRBJ2-1	TRBV9	-	ASSVEADQNEQF
TRBJ2-1	TRBV7-9	few	ASSLSSGRGGDEQF
TRBJ2-1	TRBV19	-	ASSRPGQLSYNEQF
TRBJ2-7	TRBV3-1/TRBV3-2	-	ASSQVTGLAGPFMY
TRBJ1-6	TRBV9	few	ASSVGQGGSPLH
TRBJ1-2	TRBV27	-	ASSWSGTGSNYGYT
TRBJ1-3	TRBV19	-	ASGGRGRPGNTIY
TRBJ1-2	TRBV5-1	-	ASSFGDYAGYGYT
TRBJ2-3	TRBV11-2	few	ASSLTGPLDTQY
TRBJ2-1	TRBV2	-	ASRELAAGYNEQF
TRBJ2-3	TRBV5-1	-	ASGPRLPAPSDTQY
TRBJ1-1	TRBV21-1	-	ASSKVRAGGTEAF
TRBJ1-1	TRBV5-5	-	ASSLGGRSIEAF
TRBJ1-1	TRBV6-2/TRBV6-3	-	ASSYESGQGLKTEAF
TRBJ2-2	TRBV7-8	-	ASSLGRGAGTGELF